This T cell receptor (beta chain) stems from a study of T cell responses to AZD1222 COVID-19 vaccine. The assay was immunoSEQ multiplex PCR, and TCRdb's table has in-frame clones only and misses some. There are just under 100,000 clones in the sample; roughly 90% occur only once, and 2.8% lies in the top ten. Study-level findings and limits: Epitopes outside B.1.351 and B.1.1.7 mutated regions reportedly drew nearly half of spike TCRs. The sample set comprised mostly white British donors with more females, and clonal diversity was possibly underestimated. At baseline, seropositivity was found in only a handful of AZD1222 recipients.

With respect to this clone: Its specificity is unknown.

The TCR sequence derives from an adult in good health. The source was peripheral blood, collected on day 0 of AZD1222 vaccination.

In nucleotides, the CDR3 is TGCAGCGTCCACAGGGGCAATGAGCAGTTCTTC. It codes for CSVHRGNEQFF. The chain links TRBV29-1 to TRBJ2-1; TRBD1 aligns across 7 bases. J lost 6 bases, V lost 6 bases, and 2 bases had no gene match. Per the germline V gene, CDR1 is SQVTM and CDR2 is ANQGSEA. The CDR3 extends over 11 amino acids.